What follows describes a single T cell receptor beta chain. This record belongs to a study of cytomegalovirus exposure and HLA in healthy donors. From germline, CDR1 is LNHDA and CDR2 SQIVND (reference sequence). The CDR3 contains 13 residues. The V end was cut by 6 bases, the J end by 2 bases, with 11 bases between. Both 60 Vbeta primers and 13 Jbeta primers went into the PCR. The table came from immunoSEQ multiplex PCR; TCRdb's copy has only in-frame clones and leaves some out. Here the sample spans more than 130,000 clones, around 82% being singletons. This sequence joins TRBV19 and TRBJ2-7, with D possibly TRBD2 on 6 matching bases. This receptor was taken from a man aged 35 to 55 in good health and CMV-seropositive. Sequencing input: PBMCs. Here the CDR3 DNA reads TGTGCCAGTAGCTATGGACTACCCTACGAGCAGTACTTC. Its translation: CASSYGLPYEQYF.